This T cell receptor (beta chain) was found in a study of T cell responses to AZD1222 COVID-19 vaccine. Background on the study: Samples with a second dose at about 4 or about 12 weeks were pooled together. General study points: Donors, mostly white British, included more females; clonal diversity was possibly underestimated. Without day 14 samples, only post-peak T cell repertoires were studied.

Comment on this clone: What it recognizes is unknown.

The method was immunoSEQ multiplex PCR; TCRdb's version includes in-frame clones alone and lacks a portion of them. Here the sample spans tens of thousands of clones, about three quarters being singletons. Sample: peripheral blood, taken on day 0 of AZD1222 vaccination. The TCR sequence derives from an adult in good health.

DNA of the CDR3: TGTGCCAGCAGTGAGCTAGACAGGAACACTGAAGCTTTCTTT. This gives the protein CASSELDRNTEAFF. This sequence joins TRBV6-1 and TRBJ1-1; D may be TRBD1 (5 bases). Germline values: CDR1 MNHNS, CDR2 SASEGT. V was pared by 3 bases and J by 1 base, with 9 bases between. This CDR3 has 14 residues.